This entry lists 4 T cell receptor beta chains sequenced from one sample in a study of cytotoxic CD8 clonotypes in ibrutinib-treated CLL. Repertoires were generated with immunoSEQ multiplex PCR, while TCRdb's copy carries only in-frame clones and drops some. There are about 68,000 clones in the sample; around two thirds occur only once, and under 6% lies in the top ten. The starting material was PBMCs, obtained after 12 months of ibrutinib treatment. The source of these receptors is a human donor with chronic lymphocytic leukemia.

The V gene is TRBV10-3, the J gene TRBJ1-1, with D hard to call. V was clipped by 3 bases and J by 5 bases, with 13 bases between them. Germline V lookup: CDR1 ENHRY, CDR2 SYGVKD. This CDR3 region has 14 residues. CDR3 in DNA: TGTGCCATCAGTGAAAACTTCGAGGGTACTGAAGCTTTCTTT. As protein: CAISENFEGTEAFF.

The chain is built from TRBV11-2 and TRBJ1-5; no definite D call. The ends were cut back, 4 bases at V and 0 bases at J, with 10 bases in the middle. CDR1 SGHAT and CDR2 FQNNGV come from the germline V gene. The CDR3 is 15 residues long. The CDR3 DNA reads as TGTGCCAGCAGCTCGGACGGAATTAGCAATCAGCCCCAGCATTTT. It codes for CASSSDGISNQPQHF.

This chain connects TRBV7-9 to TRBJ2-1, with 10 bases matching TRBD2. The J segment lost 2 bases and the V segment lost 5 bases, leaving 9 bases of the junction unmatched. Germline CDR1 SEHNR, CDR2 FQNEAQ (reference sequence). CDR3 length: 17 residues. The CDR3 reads CASSHGWSGGAYNEQFF. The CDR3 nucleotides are TGTGCCAGCAGCCACGGATGGAGCGGGGGGGCCTACAATGAGCAGTTCTTC.

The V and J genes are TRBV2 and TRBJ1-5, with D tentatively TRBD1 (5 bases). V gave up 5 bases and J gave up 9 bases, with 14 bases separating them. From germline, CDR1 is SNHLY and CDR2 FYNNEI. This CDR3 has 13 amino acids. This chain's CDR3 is CASSLETGSPQHF. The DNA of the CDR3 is TGTGCCAGCAGTCTCGAAACAGGTTCGCCCCAGCATTTT.